The 26 T cell receptor beta chains listed next were all sequenced from one sample in a study of T cell responses to AZD1222 COVID-19 vaccine. Profiled with immunoSEQ multiplex PCR; TCRdb holds only in-frame clones, not every one. The repertoire includes about 130,000 clones, 65% to 90% of them detected once, and 20% to 25% sits in the top ten. Sample: peripheral blood, taken on day 0 of AZD1222 vaccination. The receptors derive from an adult in good health.

This sequence joins TRBV3-1 (or the pseudogene TRBV3-2) and TRBJ2-7; no clear D gene. The CDR3 is made up of 17 amino acids. Trimming cost V 4 bases and J 1 base, with 20 bases left between them. Germline V gene data show CDR1 as LGHDT and CDR2 as YNNKEL (reference sequence). CDR3 region: CASSPMLREMESYEQYF. CDR3 sequence (DNA): TGTGCCAGCAGCCCTATGCTCAGAGAGATGGAGTCCTACGAGCAGTACTTC.

The rearrangement joins TRBV5-1 to TRBJ2-5; the match to TRBD2 covers 9 bases. The CDR3 extends over 14 amino acids. Trimming took 3 bases from V and 5 from J; bases not matched to a gene: 5. Germline values: CDR1 SGHRS, CDR2 YFSETQ. Here the CDR3 DNA reads TGCGCCAGCAGCTCGACTAGCGGTCTGGAGACCCAGTACTTC. Translating it yields CASSSTSGLETQYF.

The rearrangement uses TRBV18 and TRBJ2-3; a possible D gene is TRBD2 (6 bases). The CDR3 is made up of 13 amino acids. CDR1 and CDR2 (germline): KGHSH, LQKENI. Trimming left V 8 bases short and J 2 bases short, with 11 bases between. CDR3 loop: CASNRDSTDTQYF. In DNA, the CDR3 is TGTGCCAGCAACCGGGACTCCACAGATACGCAGTATTTT.

The chain carries TRBV6-6 and TRBJ1-1; D unclear. The V end lost 4 bases, the J end lost 10 bases, and 10 bases lay between the germline ends. This CDR3 contains 11 residues. Germline CDR1 and CDR2: MNHNY and SVGAGI (reference sequence). The CDR3 reads CASSSGSTAFF. For the CDR3, the DNA is TGTGCCAGCAGTTCCGGGTCGACAGCTTTCTTT.

This clone came up once. This chain links TRBV12-5 with TRBJ2-1, with unresolved D. Germline V gene sequence: CDR1 LGHNT, CDR2 FRNRAP. V gave up 11 bases and J gave up 4 bases, with 6 bases separating them. The CDR3 spans 10 residues. The CDR3: CAGIYNEQFF. CDR3 nucleotides: TGTGCTGGTATATACAATGAGCAGTTCTTC.

This clone was detected only once. The chain has TRBV5-6 and TRBJ2-7; D might be TRBD1 (6 bases). The germline V gene encodes CDR1 SGHDT and CDR2 YYEEEE. V gave up 4 bases and J gave up 7 bases, with 12 bases separating them. The CDR3 runs 12 residues. The CDR3: CASSLGQREQYF. The CDR3 bases are TGTGCCAGCAGCCTCGGACAGCGAGAGCAGTACTTC.

This rearrangement joins TRBV6-5 to TRBJ1-4; D is uncertain. Trimming pared 0 bases from V and 6 bases from J, leaving 11 bases between. Germline CDR1 MNHEY, CDR2 SVGAGI. The CDR3 extends over 15 amino acids. The CDR3 is CASSYSLSEDEKLFF. The DNA of the CDR3 is TGTGCCAGCAGTTACTCCCTTAGTGAAGATGAAAAACTGTTTTTT.

This clone was found once. The chain combines TRBV7-2 with TRBJ2-4; 7 nucleotides agree with TRBD1. V dropped 5 bases and J dropped 2; count of bases not matched to a gene: 6. Germline CDR1 and CDR2: SGHTA and FQGNSA. This CDR3 region has 15 residues. CDR3 bases: TGTGCCAGCAGCCCCCGGACAGGCACCAAAAACATTCAGTACTTC. It is translated as CASSPRTGTKNIQYF.

The rearrangement links TRBV18 to TRBJ1-1, with D uncertain. Germline CDR1 reads KGHSH; CDR2 reads LQKENI. The CDR3 runs to 12 residues. V was shortened by 3 bases and J by 3 bases, with 5 bases between the two germline ends. CDR3 amino acids: CASSPKDTEAFF. The CDR3 DNA reads as TGTGCCAGCTCACCGAAAGACACTGAAGCTTTCTTT.

Only one count was recorded for this clone. The rearrangement links TRBV12-3 or TRBV12-4 to TRBJ1-5; TRBD1 agrees at 7 bases. J gave up 4 bases and V 5 bases, and 2 bases lay outside the gene matches. The CDR3 totals 13 residues. CDR3: CASSTRGNQPQHF. As DNA, the CDR3 is TGTGCCAGCAGTACCAGGGGGAATCAGCCCCAGCATTTT.

This clone appeared a single time. The J gene is TRBJ2-5, the V gene TRBV4-3; a weak D match, TRBD1 (6 bases). Trimming left V 1 base short and J 4 bases short, with 13 bases between. Looked up from germline, CDR1 is LGHNA and CDR2 is YSLEER. The CDR3 runs to 15 residues. The CDR3 coding sequence is TGCGCCAGCAGCCAAGGAACAGGGCCAGGAGAGACCCAGTACTTC. Amino acids: CASSQGTGPGETQYF.

The chain employs TRBV5-4 and TRBJ1-2, with a tentative D call TRBD1 (5 bases). CDR1 SGHNT and CDR2 YYREEE come from the germline V gene (reference sequence). The germline V and J ends were trimmed by 3 bases and 0 bases, with 15 bases remaining between them. CDR3 size: 16 residues. CDR3 sequence reads: CASSSSSWGANYGYTF. The CDR3 DNA reads TGTGCCAGCAGCTCCTCTTCGTGGGGGGCTAACTATGGCTACACCTTC.

This chain links TRBV6-5 with TRBJ1-6, with D maybe TRBD1 (6 bases). The CDR3 is 13 residues long. Germline V gene sequence: CDR1 MNHEY, CDR2 SVGAGI. V was pared by 6 bases and J by 10 bases, with 13 bases between. CDR3 sequence (DNA): TGTGCCAGCAGCACAGGGAGTTCCTCACCCCTCCACTTT. It encodes CASSTGSSSPLHF.

The chain's CDR3 is CASRGSGTEQFF. CDR3 nucleotides: TGTGCCAGCAGAGGAAGTGGGACTGAGCAGTTCTTC. The rearrangement uses TRBV25-1 and TRBJ2-1; the D gene could be TRBD1 or TRBD2 (5 bases each). Trimming left V 6 bases short and J 9 bases short, with 12 bases between. Germline CDR1 is MGHDK and CDR2 is SYGVNS. The CDR3 has 12 amino acids.

The chain recombines TRBV6-5 with TRBJ2-7, with TRBD1 matching 8 bases. CDR1 MNHEY and CDR2 SVGAGI come from the germline V gene. The CDR3 extends over 11 amino acids. The trim removed 7 bases at V and 7 bases at J, leaving 3 bases unmatched. CDR3 residues: CASNRQGEQYF. The CDR3 bases are TGTGCCAGCAACAGACAGGGGGAGCAGTACTTC.

The V call is TRBV9, the J call TRBJ2-1; no reliable D call. The germline gives CDR1 SGDLS, CDR2 YYNGEE. CDR3 length: 15 amino acids. Between the trimmed V and J ends, which lost 0 bases and 1 base, there was a span of 8 bases. The CDR3 DNA reads as TGTGCCAGCAGCGTAGTGGGATTATCCTACAATGAGCAGTTCTTC. Residues: CASSVVGLSYNEQFF.

The rearrangement uses TRBV5-1 and TRBJ2-5; TRBD2 agrees at 7 bases. Germline assignment: CDR1 SGHRS and CDR2 YFSETQ. V lost 4 bases, J lost 2 bases, and 5 bases stayed unmatched. The length of the CDR3 is 14 residues. CDR3 sequence reads: CASSPMGGQETQYF. Written as DNA, the CDR3 is TGCGCCAGCAGCCCAATGGGGGGGCAAGAGACCCAGTACTTC. The whole variable domain, remainder taken from reference TRBV5-1 and TRBJ2-5, is KAGVTQTPRYLIKTRGQQVTLSCSPISGHRSVSWYQQTPGQGLQFLFEYFSETQRNKGNFPGRFSGRQFSNSRSEMNVSTLELGDSALYLCASSPMGGQETQYFGPGTRLLVL.

V is TRBV7-2 and J is TRBJ1-2; no definite D call. Germline V lookup: CDR1 SGHTA, CDR2 FQGNSA. The CDR3 extends over 14 amino acids. V dropped 0 bases and J dropped 4 bases, with 9 bases sitting between them. The CDR3 sequence is CASSLARASYGYTF. CDR3 in DNA: TGTGCCAGCAGCTTAGCGAGGGCCTCCTATGGCTACACCTTC.

In its sample, this clone was seen a few times. This rearrangement joins TRBV10-3 to TRBJ1-2, with D perhaps TRBD1 (6 bases). CDR3 length: 13 residues. CDR1 is ENHRY and CDR2 is SYGVKD in the germline V gene. Deletions cut 5 bases from V and 6 bases from J, with 13 bases between. The CDR3 DNA follows: TGTGCCATCAGTCGACAGGTATCAGATGGCTACACCTTC. It encodes CAISRQVSDGYTF.

The CDR3 reads CAIRTGGIDTQYF. The CDR3 DNA reads as TGTGCCATCCGGACAGGGGGTATAGATACGCAGTATTTT. The rearrangement links TRBV10-3 to TRBJ2-3, with TRBD1 matching 10 bases. The CDR3 covers 13 residues. The germline V gene has CDR1 ENHRY and CDR2 SYGVKD. V lost 8 bases and J lost 5; bases outside the gene matches: 4.

The chain carries TRBV7-9 and TRBJ1-4; D uncertain. The CDR3 totals 12 residues. The V and J ends lost 5 bases and 8 bases respectively, with 9 bases between them. Germline values: CDR1 SEHNR, CDR2 FQNEAQ (reference sequence). Here the CDR3 DNA reads TGTGCCAGCAGCGACGAGAGGGAAAAACTGTTTTTT. Translation gives CASSDEREKLFF.

The chain employs TRBV20-1 and TRBJ2-3, with 10 bases matching TRBD2. Germline V lookup: CDR1 DFQATT, CDR2 SNEGSKA (reference sequence). CDR3 length: 16 residues. V dropped 3 bases and J dropped 2; count of bases not matched to a gene: 8. CDR3 region: CSASVYSGGNTDTQYF. The DNA for the CDR3 is TGCAGTGCTAGTGTTTATAGCGGGGGGAACACAGATACGCAGTATTTT.

The CDR3 region has the DNA TGTGCCATCAGTGAGTCTTTAGGGACCGAGACCCAGTACTTC. This codes for CAISESLGTETQYF. The V gene is TRBV10-3, the J gene TRBJ2-5, with D perhaps assigned TRBD1 or TRBD2 (5 bases each). The V gene lost 0 bases and the J gene lost 5 bases, with 10 bases spanning the gap. This CDR3 spans 14 amino acids. The germline V gene has CDR1 ENHRY and CDR2 SYGVKD.

The V gene is TRBV27, the J gene TRBJ1-4; 8 positions agree with TRBD1. The junction had 10 bases not matched to a gene; V was cut back by 5 bases and J by 8 bases. This CDR3 has 15 residues. Germline CDR1 MNHEY, CDR2 SMNVEV (reference sequence). The CDR3 sequence: CASSDIQGGREKLFF. DNA for the CDR3: TGTGCCAGCAGTGATATACAGGGGGGACGAGAAAAACTGTTTTTT.

The chain uses TRBV7-2 and TRBJ2-3, with no clear D. The CDR3 is 14 residues long. Per the germline V gene, CDR1 is SGHTA and CDR2 is FQGNSA. Between the trimmed V and J ends, which lost 5 bases and 2 bases, there was a span of 11 bases. The CDR3 coding sequence is TGTGCCAGCAGCCATCCTGAAGACACAGATACGCAGTATTTT. Its translation is CASSHPEDTDTQYF.

This clone was found a few times. This specimen includes other DNA sequences encoding the same CDR3. The genes are TRBV29-1 and TRBJ1-2, with 7 nucleotides matching TRBD1. The CDR3 consists of 12 residues. V was clipped by 4 bases and J by 6 bases; unmatched bases: 5. CDR1 is SQVTM, CDR2 ANQGSEA, per germline. CDR3 region: CSVVQGGDGYTF. CDR3 sequence (DNA): TGCAGCGTTGTTCAGGGGGGAGATGGCTACACCTTC. The full variable domain, completed using reference TRBV29-1 and TRBJ1-2, is SAVISQKPSRDICQRGTSLTIQCQVDSQVTMMFWYRQQPGQSLTLIATANQGSEATYESGFVIDKFPISRPNLTFSTLTVSNMSPEDSSIYLCSVVQGGDGYTFGSGTRLTVV.